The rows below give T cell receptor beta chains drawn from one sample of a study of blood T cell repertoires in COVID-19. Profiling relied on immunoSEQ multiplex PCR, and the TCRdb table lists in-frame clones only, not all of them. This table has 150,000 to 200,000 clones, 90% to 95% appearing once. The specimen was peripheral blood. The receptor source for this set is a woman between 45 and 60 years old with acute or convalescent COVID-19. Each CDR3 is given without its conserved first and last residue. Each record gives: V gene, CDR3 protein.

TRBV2	ASSDRENQPQH
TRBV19	ASTAGVGTEAF
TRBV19	ASSIRGEAF
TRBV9	ASSTGGINQPQH
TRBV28	ASSLQGYGYT
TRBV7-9	ASSFQMPGANVLT
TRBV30	AWRTKGGWETQY
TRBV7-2	ASSYREGSSYT
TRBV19	ASSTGIVGQPQH
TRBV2	ASSQGQATEAF
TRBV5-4	ASSPGTTGTGELF
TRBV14	ASSQVGRGNTEAF
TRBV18	ASSPRQIPVSGELF
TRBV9	ASSVGNLGGRNEKLF
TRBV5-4	ASSLLTQNTEAF
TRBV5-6	ASSSTREQLYEQY